A selection of T cell receptor beta chains follows, all from one sample in a study of T cell responses to AZD1222 COVID-19 vaccine. TCRdb keeps only in-frame clones here, not all; method: immunoSEQ multiplex PCR. The table includes 97,000 or so clones, roughly 92% detected once. The sequencing used peripheral blood, collected 28 days after the second AZD1222 dose. These receptors were obtained from an adult who received the AZD1222 COVID-19 vaccine. Each CDR3 is given with its conserved first and last residue. D genes are given only for firm matches.

V gene: TRBV28; J gene: TRBJ2-1; D gene: -; CDR3 protein: CASSLAKRGLLNEQFF
V gene: TRBV3-1/TRBV3-2; J gene: TRBJ2-5; D gene: -; CDR3 protein: CASSPPRGGGETQYF
V gene: TRBV28; J gene: TRBJ1-1; D gene: -; CDR3 protein: CASSIPSGGTEAFF
V gene: TRBV6-2/TRBV6-3; J gene: TRBJ2-1; D gene: -; CDR3 protein: CASSYSIIWQEQFF
V gene: TRBV19; J gene: TRBJ2-1; D gene: TRBD2; CDR3 protein: CASSMELSGIYNEQFF
V gene: TRBV12-3/TRBV12-4; J gene: TRBJ1-1; D gene: -; CDR3 protein: CASGKATNTEAFF
V gene: TRBV6-9; J gene: TRBJ1-5; D gene: -; CDR3 protein: CTHHHSNQPQHF
V gene: TRBV19; J gene: TRBJ2-5; D gene: -; CDR3 protein: CASSIGGYQETQYF
V gene: TRBV7-2; J gene: TRBJ1-1; D gene: -; CDR3 protein: CASSLVGTQGSEAFF
V gene: TRBV29-1; J gene: TRBJ2-7; D gene: -; CDR3 protein: CSAAHTYEQYF
V gene: TRBV20-1; J gene: TRBJ2-3; D gene: -; CDR3 protein: CSASLPGTDTQYF
V gene: TRBV29-1; J gene: TRBJ2-5; D gene: -; CDR3 protein: CSVEDPGETQYF
V gene: TRBV5-4; J gene: TRBJ2-2; D gene: TRBD1; CDR3 protein: CASSRQGAGTGELFF
V gene: TRBV27; J gene: TRBJ2-1; D gene: -; CDR3 protein: CASSRSNEQFF
V gene: TRBV4-1; J gene: TRBJ2-1; D gene: TRBD1; CDR3 protein: CASSQSNLPGQGGIEQFF
V gene: TRBV6-2/TRBV6-3; J gene: TRBJ2-5; D gene: TRBD2; CDR3 protein: CASSYPGLADALRQETQYF
V gene: TRBV18; J gene: TRBJ1-1; D gene: TRBD1; CDR3 protein: CASSPFYGQGNRNTEAFF
V gene: TRBV4-2; J gene: TRBJ1-4; D gene: -; CDR3 protein: CASSQDRVEEKLFF
V gene: TRBV11-2; J gene: TRBJ2-7; D gene: -; CDR3 protein: CASSFSSAGGNYEQYF
V gene: TRBV28; J gene: TRBJ2-3; D gene: -; CDR3 protein: CASSMAGRASTDTQYF
V gene: TRBV27; J gene: TRBJ2-7; D gene: TRBD1; CDR3 protein: CASSLFTGQDYEQYF
V gene: TRBV19; J gene: TRBJ2-1; D gene: -; CDR3 protein: CASSIAGRTAYNEQFF
V gene: TRBV12-5; J gene: TRBJ2-1; D gene: TRBD2; CDR3 protein: CASGLGLGPYNEQFF
V gene: TRBV19; J gene: TRBJ1-5; D gene: -; CDR3 protein: CASSLLGGGNQPQHF
V gene: TRBV9; J gene: TRBJ2-3; D gene: TRBD2; CDR3 protein: CASSVDGTSTDTQYF
V gene: TRBV6-6; J gene: TRBJ1-1; D gene: -; CDR3 protein: CASRRQEPNTEAFF